The entry below gives a single T cell receptor (beta chain) sequence along with its context. Its antigen remains unknown. The source of the sample is a study of vaccination and CD4 T cells after COVID-19. Overall study context: Mild disease affected about 10 convalescent patients and severe disease one, all SARS-CoV-2 positive by nasal swab PCR. Overlapping peptides of the spike proteins of SARS-CoV-2, HCoV-NL63, HCoV-OC43 and HCoV-229E were used for cell stimulation. Control cultures were given a CEFX pool, an HIV-1 Nef pool, or no peptide.

The Oncomine TCR Beta short-read assay was what sequenced the DNA obtained from cultured CD4+ T cells. Each CDR3 protein is one row after TCRdb ran MiXCR on the PCR reads. The sample records approximately 20,000 distinct CDR3 sequences, about 48% being singletons. As for treatment: approximately nine-day PBMC culture with coronavirus spike peptide pools or control peptides (ViraFEST assay). Half-medium replacement with fresh IL-2 medium took place on days 3 and 7. Sequencing was performed on CD4+ T cells from blood, cultured in vitro. The source is a human donor who had recovered from COVID-19.

The CDR3, as DNA: TGTGCCAGCAGCTTGGACAGGGTCTACGAGCAGTACTTC. Protein: CASSLDRVYEQYF. This sequence joins TRBV11-2 and TRBJ2-7; 8 bases are a match to TRBD1. Germline V gives CDR1 SGHAT, CDR2 FQNNGV. V gave up 3 bases and J gave up 3 bases; unmatched junction bases: 1. The CDR3 runs to 13 residues.